This T cell receptor (beta chain) was sequenced during a study of cytomegalovirus exposure and HLA in healthy donors. On this clone itself: What it binds is not known.

Whole-study findings and limits: Productive status was seen about 90% or about 30% of the time for most TCR beta V segments in an earlier analysis. In a later analysis, HLA-associated TCR beta chains were more clonally expanded than equally common others.

Trimming pared 5 bases from V and 0 bases from J, leaving 16 bases between. The CDR3 is 16 residues long. Germline V gene lookup returns CDR1 PRHDT and CDR2 FYEKMQ (reference sequence). PCR amplification relied on 60 Vbeta primers (plus 13 Jbeta primers). Libraries were prepared by immunoSEQ multiplex PCR; TCRdb keeps only in-frame clonotypes and omits some of them. The sample lists some 120,000 clones, over 60% occurring once. This receptor was identified in a man aged 25-45 years in good health and CMV-seropositive. Sequencing input: PBMCs. The rearrangement uses TRBV13 and TRBJ1-1; D is possibly TRBD1 (6 bases). The CDR3 bases are TGTGCCAGCAGCGAGCTCGGACAGACCATGAACACTGAAGCTTTCTTT. Protein: CASSELGQTMNTEAFF.